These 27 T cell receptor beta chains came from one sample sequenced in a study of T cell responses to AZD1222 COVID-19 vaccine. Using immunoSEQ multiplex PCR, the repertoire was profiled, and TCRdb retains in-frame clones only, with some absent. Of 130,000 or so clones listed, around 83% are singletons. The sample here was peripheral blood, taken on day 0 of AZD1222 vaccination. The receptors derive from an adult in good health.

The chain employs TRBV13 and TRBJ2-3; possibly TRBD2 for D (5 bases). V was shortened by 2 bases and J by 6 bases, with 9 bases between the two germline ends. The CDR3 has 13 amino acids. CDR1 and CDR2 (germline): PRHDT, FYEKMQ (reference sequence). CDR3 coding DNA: TGTGCCAGCAGCTTAAGAGGGTGGGATACGCAGTATTTT. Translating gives CASSLRGWDTQYF.

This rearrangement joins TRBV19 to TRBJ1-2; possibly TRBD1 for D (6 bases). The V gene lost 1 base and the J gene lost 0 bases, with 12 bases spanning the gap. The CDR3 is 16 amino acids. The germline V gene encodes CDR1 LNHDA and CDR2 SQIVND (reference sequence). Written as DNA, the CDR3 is TGTGCCAGTAGTATAGCACGGACAGAAGCTAACTATGGCTACACCTTC. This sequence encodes CASSIARTEANYGYTF.

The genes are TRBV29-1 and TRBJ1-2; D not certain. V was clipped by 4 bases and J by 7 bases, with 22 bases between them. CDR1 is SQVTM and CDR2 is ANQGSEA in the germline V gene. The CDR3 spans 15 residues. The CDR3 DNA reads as TGCAGCGTTGGCCCCCTCCGGGAAACAACTGGTGGCTACACCTTC. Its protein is CSVGPLRETTGGYTF.

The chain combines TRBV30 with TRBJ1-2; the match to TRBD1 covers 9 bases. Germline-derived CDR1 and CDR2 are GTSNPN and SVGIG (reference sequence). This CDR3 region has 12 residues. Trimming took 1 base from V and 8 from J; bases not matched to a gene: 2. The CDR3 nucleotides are TGTGCCTGGAGTGGGGACAGGGCCGGCTACACCTTC. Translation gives CAWSGDRAGYTF.

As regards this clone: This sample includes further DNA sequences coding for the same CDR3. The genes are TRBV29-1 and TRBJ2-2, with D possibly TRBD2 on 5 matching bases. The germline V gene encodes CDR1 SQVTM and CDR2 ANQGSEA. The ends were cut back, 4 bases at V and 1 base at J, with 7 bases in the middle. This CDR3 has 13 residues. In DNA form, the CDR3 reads TGCAGCGTTGTACGGGGGAACACCGGGGAGCTGTTTTTT. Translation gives CSVVRGNTGELFF.

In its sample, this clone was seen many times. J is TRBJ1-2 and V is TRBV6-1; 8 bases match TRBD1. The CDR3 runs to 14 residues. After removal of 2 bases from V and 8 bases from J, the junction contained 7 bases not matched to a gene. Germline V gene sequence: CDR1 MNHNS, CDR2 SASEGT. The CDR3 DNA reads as TGTGCCAGCAGTGAACAAGGACAGGGACGAGGCTACACCTTC. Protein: CASSEQGQGRGYTF.

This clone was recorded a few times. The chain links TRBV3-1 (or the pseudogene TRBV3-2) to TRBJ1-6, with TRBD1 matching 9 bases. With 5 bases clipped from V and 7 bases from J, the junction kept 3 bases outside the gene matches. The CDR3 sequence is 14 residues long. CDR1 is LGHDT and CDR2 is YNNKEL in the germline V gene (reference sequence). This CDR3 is CASSIGQGNSPLHF. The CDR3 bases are TGTGCCAGCAGCATCGGACAGGGGAATTCACCCCTCCACTTT.

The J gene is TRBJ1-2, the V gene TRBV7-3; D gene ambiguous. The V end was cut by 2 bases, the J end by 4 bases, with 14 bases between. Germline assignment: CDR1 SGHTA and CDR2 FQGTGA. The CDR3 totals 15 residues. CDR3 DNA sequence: TGTGCCAGCAGCTTAGTCAGAAGGAGGTCCTATGGCTACACCTTC. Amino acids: CASSLVRRRSYGYTF.

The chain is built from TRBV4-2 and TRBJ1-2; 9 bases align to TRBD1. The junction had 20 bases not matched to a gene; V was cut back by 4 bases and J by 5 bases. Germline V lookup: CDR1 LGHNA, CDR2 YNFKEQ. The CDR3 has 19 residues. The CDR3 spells CASSPQVVGSQGAMYGYTF. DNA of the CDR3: TGTGCCAGCAGCCCGCAAGTTGTGGGGTCACAGGGGGCTATGTATGGCTACACCTTC.

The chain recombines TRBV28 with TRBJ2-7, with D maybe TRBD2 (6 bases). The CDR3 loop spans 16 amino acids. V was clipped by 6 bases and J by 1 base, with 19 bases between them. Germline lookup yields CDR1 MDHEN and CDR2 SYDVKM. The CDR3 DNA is TGTGCCAGCAGCGGAGGGGTTCGGTCCCTATCCTACGAGCAGTACTTC. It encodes CASSGGVRSLSYEQYF.

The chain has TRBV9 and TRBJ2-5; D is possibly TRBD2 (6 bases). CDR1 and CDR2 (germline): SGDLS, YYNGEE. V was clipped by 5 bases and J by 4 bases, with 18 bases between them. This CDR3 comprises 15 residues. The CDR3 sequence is CASSPYIGGSETQYF. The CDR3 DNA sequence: TGTGCCAGCAGTCCGTACATCGGGGGTTCAGAGACCCAGTACTTC.

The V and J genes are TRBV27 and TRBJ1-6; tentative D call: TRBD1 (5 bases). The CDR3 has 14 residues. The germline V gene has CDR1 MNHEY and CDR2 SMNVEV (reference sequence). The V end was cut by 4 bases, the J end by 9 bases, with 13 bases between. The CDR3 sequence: CASSSGGDGSPLHF. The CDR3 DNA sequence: TGTGCCAGCAGTTCTGGAGGGGATGGTTCACCCCTCCACTTT.

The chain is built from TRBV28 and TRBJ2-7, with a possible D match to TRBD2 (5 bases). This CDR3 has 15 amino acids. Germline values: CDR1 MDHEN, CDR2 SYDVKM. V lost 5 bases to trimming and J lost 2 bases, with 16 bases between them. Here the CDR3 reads CASSPTVGGTYEQYF. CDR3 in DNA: TGTGCCAGCAGTCCAACCGTAGGAGGTACCTACGAGCAGTACTTC.

The CDR3 spells CASSRRVQSYGYTF. The CDR3 region has the DNA TGTGCCAGCAGTCGCAGGGTTCAGAGCTATGGCTACACCTTC. The chain uses TRBV25-1 and TRBJ1-2, with D possibly TRBD1 on 5 matching bases. CDR3 length: 14 amino acids. Germline CDR1 MGHDK, CDR2 SYGVNS. The V end lost 5 bases, the J end lost 4 bases, and 14 bases lay between the germline ends.

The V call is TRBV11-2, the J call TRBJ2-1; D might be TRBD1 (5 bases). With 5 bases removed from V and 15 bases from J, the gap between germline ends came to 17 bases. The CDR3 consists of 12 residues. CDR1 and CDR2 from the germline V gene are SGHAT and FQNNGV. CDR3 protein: CASSPGIMRGFF. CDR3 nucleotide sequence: TGTGCCAGCAGCCCAGGGATCATGAGAGGGTTCTTC.

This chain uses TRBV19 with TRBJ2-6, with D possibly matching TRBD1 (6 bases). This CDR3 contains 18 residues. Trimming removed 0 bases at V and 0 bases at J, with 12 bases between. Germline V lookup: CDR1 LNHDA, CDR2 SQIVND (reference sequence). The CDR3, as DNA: TGTGCCAGTAGTATAGACGGACAGTCGGTCTCTGGGGCCAACGTCCTGACTTTC. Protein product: CASSIDGQSVSGANVLTF.

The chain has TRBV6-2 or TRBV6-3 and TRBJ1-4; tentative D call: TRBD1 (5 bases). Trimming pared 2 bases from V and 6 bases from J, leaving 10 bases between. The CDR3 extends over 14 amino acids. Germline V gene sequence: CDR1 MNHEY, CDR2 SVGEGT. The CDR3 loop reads CASSYTAGDEKLFF. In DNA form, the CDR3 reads TGTGCCAGCAGTTACACGGCGGGGGATGAAAAACTGTTTTTT.

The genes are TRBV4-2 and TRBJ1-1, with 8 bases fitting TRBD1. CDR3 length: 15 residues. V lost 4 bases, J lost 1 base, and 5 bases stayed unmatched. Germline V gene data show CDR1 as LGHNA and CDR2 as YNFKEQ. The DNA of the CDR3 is TGTGCCAGCAGCCTACTGGGACAGGAGAACACTGAAGCTTTCTTT. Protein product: CASSLLGQENTEAFF.

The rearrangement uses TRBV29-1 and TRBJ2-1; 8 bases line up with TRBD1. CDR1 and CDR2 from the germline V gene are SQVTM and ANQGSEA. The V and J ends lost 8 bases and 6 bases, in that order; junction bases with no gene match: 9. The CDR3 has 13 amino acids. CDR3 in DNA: TGCAGCACTCCCGGGACAGGAGCCAATGAGCAGTTCTTC. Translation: CSTPGTGANEQFF.

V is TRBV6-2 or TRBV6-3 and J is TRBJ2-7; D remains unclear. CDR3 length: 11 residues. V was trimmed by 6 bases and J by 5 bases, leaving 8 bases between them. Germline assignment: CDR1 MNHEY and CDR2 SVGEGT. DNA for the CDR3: TGTGCCAGCAGCCACTTCCACGAGCAGTACTTC. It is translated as CASSHFHEQYF.

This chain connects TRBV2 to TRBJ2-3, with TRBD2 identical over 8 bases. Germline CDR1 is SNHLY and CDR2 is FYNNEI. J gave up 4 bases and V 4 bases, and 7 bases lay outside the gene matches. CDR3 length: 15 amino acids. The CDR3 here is CASSVGLADADTQYF. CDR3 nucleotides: TGTGCCAGCAGTGTTGGACTAGCTGACGCAGATACGCAGTATTTT.

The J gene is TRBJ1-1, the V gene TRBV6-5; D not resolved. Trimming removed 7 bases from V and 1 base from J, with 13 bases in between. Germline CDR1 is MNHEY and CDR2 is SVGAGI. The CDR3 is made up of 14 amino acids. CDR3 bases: TGTGCCAGCACCCCCAGAACCAGGAACACTGAAGCTTTCTTT. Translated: CASTPRTRNTEAFF.

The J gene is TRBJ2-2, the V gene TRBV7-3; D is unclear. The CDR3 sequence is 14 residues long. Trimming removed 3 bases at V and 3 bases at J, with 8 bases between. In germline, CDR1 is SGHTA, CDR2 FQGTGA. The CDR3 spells CASSFSSHTGELFF. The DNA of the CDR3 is TGTGCCAGCAGCTTTAGTTCACACACCGGGGAGCTGTTTTTT.

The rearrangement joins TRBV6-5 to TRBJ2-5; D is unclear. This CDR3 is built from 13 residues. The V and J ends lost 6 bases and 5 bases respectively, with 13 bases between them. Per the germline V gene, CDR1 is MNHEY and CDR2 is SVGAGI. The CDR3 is CASSRGRVETQYF. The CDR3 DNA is TGTGCCAGCAGCAGAGGACGGGTGGAGACCCAGTACTTC.

CDR3 in amino acids: CASSTRPIPTGEKLFF. CDR3 coding DNA: TGTGCCAGCAGCACAAGACCGATCCCCACCGGCGAAAAACTGTTTTTT. The chain joins TRBV7-2 to TRBJ1-4; unclear D gene. The V end lost 5 bases, the J end lost 8 bases, and 21 bases lay between the germline ends. Germline loops: CDR1 SGHTA, CDR2 FQGNSA. The CDR3 has 16 residues.

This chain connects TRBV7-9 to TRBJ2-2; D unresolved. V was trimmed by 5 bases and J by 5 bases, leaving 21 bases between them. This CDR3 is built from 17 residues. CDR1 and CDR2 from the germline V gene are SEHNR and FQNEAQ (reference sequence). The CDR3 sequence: CASSHPTLAAATGELFF. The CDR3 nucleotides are TGTGCCAGCAGCCACCCCACCCTGGCGGCTGCTACCGGGGAGCTGTTTTTT.

CDR3 in amino acids: CASSLAGTYNSPLHF. The CDR3 DNA reads TGCGCCAGCAGCTTGGCCGGGACATATAATTCACCCCTCCACTTT. The rearrangement links TRBV5-1 to TRBJ1-6; TRBD1 might be the D (6 bases). Germline loops: CDR1 SGHRS, CDR2 YFSETQ. V lost 0 bases, J lost 4 bases, and 8 bases lay in between. The CDR3 runs 15 residues.